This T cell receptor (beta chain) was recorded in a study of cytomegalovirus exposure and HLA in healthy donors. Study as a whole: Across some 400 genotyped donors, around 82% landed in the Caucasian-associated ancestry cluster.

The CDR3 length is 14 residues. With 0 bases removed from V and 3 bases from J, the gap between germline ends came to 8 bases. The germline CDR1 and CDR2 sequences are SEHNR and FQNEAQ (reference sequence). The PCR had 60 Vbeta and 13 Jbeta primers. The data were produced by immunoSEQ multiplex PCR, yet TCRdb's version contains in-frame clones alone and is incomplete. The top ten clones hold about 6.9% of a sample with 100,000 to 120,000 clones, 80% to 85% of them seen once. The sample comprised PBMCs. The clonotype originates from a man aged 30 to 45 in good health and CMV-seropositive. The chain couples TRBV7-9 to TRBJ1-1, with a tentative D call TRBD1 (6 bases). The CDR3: CASSLAGQYTEAFF. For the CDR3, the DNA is TGTGCCAGCAGCTTAGCGGGACAATACACTGAAGCTTTCTTT. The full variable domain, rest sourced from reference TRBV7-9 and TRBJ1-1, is DTGVSQNPRHKITKRGQNVTFRCDPISEHNRLYWYRQTLGQGPEFLTYFQNEAQLEKSRLLSDRFSAERPKGSFSTLEIQRTEQGDSAMYLCASSLAGQYTEAFFGQGTRLTVV.